This T cell receptor beta chain stems from a study of blood T cell repertoires in COVID-19. Study background: Sources were T cells, B-cell-depleted T cells, or PBMCs; the material itself was cDNA or gDNA.

There are 11 residues in the CDR3. The V gene's germline CDR1 is DFQATT and CDR2 SNEGSKA (reference sequence). V lost 5 bases, J lost 9 bases, and 11 bases lay in between. During active infection, Seattle patients enrolled and were then monitored through disease. Authors' data handling: Amplification of reference gene primers was used by the study to estimate nucleated cell counts. Sequencing was performed with immunoSEQ multiplex PCR; in TCRdb, only in-frame clones are kept and a portion is missing. V and J calls and clone size are copied from that table; D and trimming were computed from the DNA. The sample consists of 250,000 to 350,000 clones, roughly 86% of them appearing once.

The chain carries TRBV20-1 and TRBJ2-1; D may be TRBD1 (6 bases). Sequenced: peripheral blood. This clonotype originated in a woman aged 30 to 39 with COVID-19, enrolled during active disease. The CDR3, as DNA: TGCAGTGCTTCAGGGGTTACTGAGCAGTTCTTC. Amino acid sequence: CSASGVTEQFF.